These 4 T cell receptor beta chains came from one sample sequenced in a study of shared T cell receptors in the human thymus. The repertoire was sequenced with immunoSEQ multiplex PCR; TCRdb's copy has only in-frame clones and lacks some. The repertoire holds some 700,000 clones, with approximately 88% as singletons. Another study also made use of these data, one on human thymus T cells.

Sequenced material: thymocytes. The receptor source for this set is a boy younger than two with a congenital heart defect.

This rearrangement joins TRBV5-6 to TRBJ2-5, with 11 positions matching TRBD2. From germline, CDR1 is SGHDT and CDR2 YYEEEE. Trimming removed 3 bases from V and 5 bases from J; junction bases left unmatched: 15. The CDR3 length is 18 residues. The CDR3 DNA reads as TGTGCCAGCAGCTCGTCGGTCATTAGCGGGAGGGCCCGGGAGACCCAGTACTTC. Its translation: CASSSSVISGRARETQYF.

CDR3 region: CASTPRKDRPKFTEAFF. CDR3 coding DNA: TGTGCCAGCACCCCGAGAAAGGACAGGCCAAAATTCACTGAAGCTTTCTTT. The chain employs TRBV5-4 and TRBJ1-1; 7 bases are a match to TRBD1. The V segment lost 6 bases and the J segment 4 bases; nucleotides outside the gene matches: 18. CDR1 SGHNT and CDR2 YYREEE come from the germline V gene (reference sequence). The CDR3 loop spans 17 amino acids.

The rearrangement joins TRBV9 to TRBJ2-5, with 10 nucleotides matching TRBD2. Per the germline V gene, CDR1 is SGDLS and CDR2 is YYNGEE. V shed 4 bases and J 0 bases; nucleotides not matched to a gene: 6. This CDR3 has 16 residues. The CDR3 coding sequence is TGTGCCAGCAGCCCTCGACTAGCGGGCGACCAAGAGACCCAGTACTTC. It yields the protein CASSPRLAGDQETQYF.

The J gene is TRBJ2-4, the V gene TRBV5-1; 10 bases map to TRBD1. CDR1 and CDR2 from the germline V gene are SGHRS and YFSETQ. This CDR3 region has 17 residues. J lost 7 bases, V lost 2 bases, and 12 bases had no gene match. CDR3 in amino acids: CASSLLPGDRGFNIQYF. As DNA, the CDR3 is TGCGCCAGCAGCTTACTCCCCGGGGACAGGGGCTTTAACATTCAGTACTTC.